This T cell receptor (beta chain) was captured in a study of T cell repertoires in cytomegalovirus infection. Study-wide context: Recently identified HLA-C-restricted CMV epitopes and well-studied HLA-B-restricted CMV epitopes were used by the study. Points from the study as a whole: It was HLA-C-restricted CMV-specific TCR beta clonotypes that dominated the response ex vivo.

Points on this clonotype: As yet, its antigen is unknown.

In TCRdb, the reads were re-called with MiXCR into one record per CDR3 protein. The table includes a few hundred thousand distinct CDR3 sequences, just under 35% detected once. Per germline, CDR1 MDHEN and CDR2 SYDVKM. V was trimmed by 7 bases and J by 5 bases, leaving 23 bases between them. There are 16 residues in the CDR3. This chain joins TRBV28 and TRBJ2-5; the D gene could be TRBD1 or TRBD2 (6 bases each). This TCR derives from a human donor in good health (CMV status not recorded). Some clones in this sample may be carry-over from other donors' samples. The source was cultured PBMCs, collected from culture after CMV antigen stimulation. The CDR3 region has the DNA TGTGCCAGCACCCGTGGGGGGCCTGGCGGCAGGGAGACCCAGTACTTC. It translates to CASTRGGPGGRETQYF.